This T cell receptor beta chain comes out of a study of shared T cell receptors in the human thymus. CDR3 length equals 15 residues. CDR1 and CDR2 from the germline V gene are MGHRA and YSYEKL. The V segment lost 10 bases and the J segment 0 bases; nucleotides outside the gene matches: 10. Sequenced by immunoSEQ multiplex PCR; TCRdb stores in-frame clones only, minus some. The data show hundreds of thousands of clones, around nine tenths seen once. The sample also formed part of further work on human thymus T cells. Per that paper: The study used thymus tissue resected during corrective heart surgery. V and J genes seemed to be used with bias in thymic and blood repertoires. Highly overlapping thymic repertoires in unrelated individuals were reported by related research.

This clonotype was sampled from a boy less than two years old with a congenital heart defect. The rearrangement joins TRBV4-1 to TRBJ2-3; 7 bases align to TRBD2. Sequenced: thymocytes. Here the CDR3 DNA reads TGCGCCACCAACGGGAGGCCAAATAGCACAGATACGCAGTATTTT. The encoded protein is CATNGRPNSTDTQYF.